The clone carrying this TCR beta chain was counted ten times or more. The antigen remains unidentified. The TCR beta cDNA libraries contained unique molecular identifiers. TCRdb re-analysed the PCR reads in MiXCR, keeping a single row per CDR3 protein. Among hundreds of thousands of distinct CDR3 sequences listed, 25% to 30% were seen once. V was trimmed by 0 bases and J by 12 bases, leaving 12 bases between them. CDR3 length: 13 residues. Germline-derived CDR1 and CDR2 are MNHEY and SVGAGI. This record comes from a study of post-analysis software for immune sequencing data. Study conclusions and caveats: When patients were compared with controls, a handful of TRBV segments were more frequent, TRBV5-6, TRBV5-1 and TRBV20-1 among them.

V and J are TRBV6-5 and TRBJ2-1, with D perhaps matching TRBD2 (6 bases). This clonotype was obtained from a girl aged 10 to 17 with multiple sclerosis. Sample: blood. This CDR3 is CASSYSGYGGQFF. In DNA, the CDR3 is TGTGCCAGCAGTTACTCGGGTTACGGGGGGCAGTTCTTC.